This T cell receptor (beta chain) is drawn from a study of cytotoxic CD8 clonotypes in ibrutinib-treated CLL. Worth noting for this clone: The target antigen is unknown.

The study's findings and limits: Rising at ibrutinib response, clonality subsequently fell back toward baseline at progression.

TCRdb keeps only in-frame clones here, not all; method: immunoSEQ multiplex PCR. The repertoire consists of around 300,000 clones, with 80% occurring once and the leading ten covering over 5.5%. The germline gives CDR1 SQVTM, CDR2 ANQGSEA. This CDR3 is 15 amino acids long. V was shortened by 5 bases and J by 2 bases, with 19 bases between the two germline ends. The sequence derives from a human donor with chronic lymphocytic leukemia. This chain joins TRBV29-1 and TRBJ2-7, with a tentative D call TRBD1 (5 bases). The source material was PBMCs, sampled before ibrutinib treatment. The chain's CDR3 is CSVFLGAGKTYEQYF. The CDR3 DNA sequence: TGCAGCGTTTTTCTTGGTGCAGGGAAGACCTACGAGCAGTACTTC.